The 5 T cell receptor beta chains below all came from one sample that was sequenced in a study of regulatory T cells in long-lasting Graves disease. To make TCR beta libraries, researchers used iRepertoire HTBI primers and Arm-PCR of CDR3 regions. TCRdb recomputed calls from the multiplex PCR reads with MiXCR, one row per CDR3 protein. Here the sample spans 550,000 to 700,000 distinct CDR3 sequences, more than 15% being singletons. Time point denoted: newly diagnosed GD, antithyroid drugs for less than 3 months. Scientists built the TCR library using RNA that was extracted from PBMCs. This sample was shared with a second study, whose subject was T cells in Graves' hyperthyroidism and ophthalmopathy.

Sequenced here: peripheral blood mononuclear cells (PBMCs), sampled at new diagnosis, from a patient treated with antithyroid drugs. The receptors were gathered from a man younger than 30 with Graves disease.

In its sample, this clonotype was seen a few times. The chain is built from TRBV4-2 and TRBJ1-5; no clear D. V was shortened by 1 base and J by 2 bases, with 9 bases between the two germline ends. This CDR3 has 15 residues. Looked up from germline, CDR1 is LGHNA and CDR2 is YNFKEQ. The CDR3 sequence: CASSQAYGGNQPQHF. The CDR3 DNA reads TGTGCCAGCAGCCAAGCGTACGGGGGCAATCAGCCCCAGCATTTT.

The gene calls are TRBV20-1 and TRBJ1-2; tentative D call: TRBD1 (6 bases). The CDR3 totals 13 residues. Germline V gene sequence: CDR1 DFQATT, CDR2 SNEGSKA (reference sequence). Trimming removed 6 bases from V and 4 bases from J, with 15 bases in between. The chain's CDR3 is CSAATGLAYGYTF. CDR3 coding DNA: TGCAGTGCGGCGACAGGTTTGGCCTATGGCTACACCTTC.

To note about this clonotype: A clone one base away is much larger, so this may be a read error. The rearrangement joins TRBV30 to TRBJ2-1; 10 nucleotides line up with TRBD2. Germline V CDR1 and CDR2: GTSNPN, SVGIG (reference sequence). The CDR3 runs 15 residues. V was pared by 0 bases and J by 9 bases, with 8 bases of the junction left unmatched. CDR3 amino acids: CAWSVGASGSGEQFF. DNA of the CDR3: TGTGCCTGGAGTGTAGGGGCTAGCGGGAGCGGTGAGCAGTTCTTC.

There are a few counts of this clonotype. V and J are TRBV6-5 and TRBJ1-2; D call uncertain. The CDR3 contains 14 residues. Deletions cut 4 bases from V and 8 bases from J, with 17 bases between. Germline lookup yields CDR1 MNHEY and CDR2 SVGAGI. Written as DNA, the CDR3 is TGTGCCAGCAGTTTCATAGACCTCTCGGGAGGCTACACCTTC. Its translation is CASSFIDLSGGYTF.

This clonotype has just one count. The chain employs TRBV9 and TRBJ2-3; D may be TRBD2 (5 bases). Trimming took off 1 base at V and 2 bases at J, with 11 bases between the two ends. CDR1 SGDLS and CDR2 YYNGEE come from the germline V gene. The CDR3 runs 15 residues. CDR3 sequence (DNA): TGTGCCAGCAGCGTAAGAGGAGGATCCACAGATACGCAGTATTTT. Translated: CASSVRGGSTDTQYF.